The sequence of this T cell receptor beta chain was determined in a study of blood T cell repertoires in COVID-19. Study-wide context: Both acute and convalescent COVID-19 samples were obtained from the United States, Italy and Spain.

Germline V lookup: CDR1 SGHNT, CDR2 YYREEE (reference sequence). V was pared by 3 bases and J by 3 bases, with 6 bases of the junction left unmatched. CDR3 length: 15 residues. Profiling relied on immunoSEQ multiplex PCR, and the TCRdb table lists in-frame clones only, not all of them. Seen here are 310,000 or so clones, 87% observed once, and the top ten hold around 8.9%. The TCR was taken from a man aged 30-40 years with COVID-19, enrolled during active disease. The gene calls are TRBV5-4 and TRBJ1-3; 7 bases line up with TRBD1. Sequencing input: peripheral blood. This chain's CDR3 is CASSSFRGVGNTIYF. As DNA, the CDR3 is TGTGCCAGCAGCTCATTCAGGGGGGTTGGAAACACCATATATTTT.